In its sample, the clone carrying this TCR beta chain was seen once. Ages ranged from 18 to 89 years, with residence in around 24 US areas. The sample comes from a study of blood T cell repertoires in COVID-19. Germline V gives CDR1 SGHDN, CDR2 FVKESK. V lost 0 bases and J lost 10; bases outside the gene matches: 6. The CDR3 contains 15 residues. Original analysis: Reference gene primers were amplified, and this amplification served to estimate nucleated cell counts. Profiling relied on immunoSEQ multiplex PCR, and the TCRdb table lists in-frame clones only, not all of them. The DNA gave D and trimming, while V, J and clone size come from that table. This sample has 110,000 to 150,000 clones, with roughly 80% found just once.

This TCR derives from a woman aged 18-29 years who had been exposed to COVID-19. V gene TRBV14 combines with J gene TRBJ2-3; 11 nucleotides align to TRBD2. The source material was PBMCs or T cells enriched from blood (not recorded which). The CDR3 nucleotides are TGTGCCAGCAGCCAAGAATCCGGACTAGCGGGCCCGCAGTATTTT. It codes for CASSQESGLAGPQYF.